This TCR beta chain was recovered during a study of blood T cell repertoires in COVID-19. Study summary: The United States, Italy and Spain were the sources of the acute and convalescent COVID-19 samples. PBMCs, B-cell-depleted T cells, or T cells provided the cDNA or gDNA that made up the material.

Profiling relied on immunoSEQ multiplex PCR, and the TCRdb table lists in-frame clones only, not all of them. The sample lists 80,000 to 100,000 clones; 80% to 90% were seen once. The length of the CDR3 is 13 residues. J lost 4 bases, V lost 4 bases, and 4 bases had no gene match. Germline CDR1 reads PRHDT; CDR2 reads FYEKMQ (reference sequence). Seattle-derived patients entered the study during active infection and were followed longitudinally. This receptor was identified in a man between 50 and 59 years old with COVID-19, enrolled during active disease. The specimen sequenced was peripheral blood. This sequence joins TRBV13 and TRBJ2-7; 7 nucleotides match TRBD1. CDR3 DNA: TGTGCCAGCAGCTCGAACAGGGGTTACGAGCAGTACTTC. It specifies CASSSNRGYEQYF.